One and the same sample provided the 24 T cell receptor beta chains below, sequenced in a study of control samples from healthy donors and cancer patients. Clones were sequenced by immunoSEQ multiplex PCR, and TCRdb holds only the in-frame ones, with some missing. The sample yields about 180,000 clones, almost 90% seen once. The sample comprised blood. All receptors derive from a woman aged 45-60 years in good health.

V gene TRBV28 combines with J gene TRBJ1-2, with D maybe TRBD1 (5 bases). CDR3 length: 11 residues. Germline CDR1 and CDR2: MDHEN and SYDVKM. The V end lost 4 bases, the J end lost 5 bases, and 5 bases lay between the germline ends. The CDR3 nucleotides are TGTGCCAGCAGTTCAGGGTATGGCTACACCTTC. This translates into CASSSGYGYTF.

V and J are TRBV5-1 and TRBJ2-2; 8 bases align to TRBD1. Germline trimming cut 4 bases from V and 1 base from J; bases unmatched to any gene: 6. This CDR3 comprises 16 residues. Germline assignment: CDR1 SGHRS and CDR2 YFSETQ. Here the CDR3 reads CASSKPGQENTGELFF. CDR3 coding DNA: TGCGCCAGCAGCAAGCCGGGACAGGAGAACACCGGGGAGCTGTTTTTT.

This clone was counted a single time. The DNA of the CDR3 is TGTGCCAGCAGCTTAAGCGGGAGTATCTCCTACAATGAGCAGTTCTTC. The encoded protein is CASSLSGSISYNEQFF. This rearrangement joins TRBV11-1 to TRBJ2-1; TRBD2 matches 8 bases. V lost 2 bases to trimming and J lost 0 bases; unmatched junction nucleotides: 3. Germline V gene data show CDR1 as SGHAT and CDR2 as FQDESV (reference sequence). This CDR3 comprises 16 residues.

This chain links TRBV5-5 with TRBJ1-4; D gene ambiguous. V dropped 0 bases and J dropped 14 bases, with 20 bases sitting between them. The CDR3 contains 15 residues. Per the germline V gene, CDR1 is SGHKS and CDR2 is YYEKEE (reference sequence). CDR3 DNA sequence: TGTGCCAGCAGCTTGGGGATTCGCCTGGAAGGCTCCCTGTTTTTT. Encoded protein: CASSLGIRLEGSLFF.

V is TRBV10-2 and J is TRBJ1-1; 8 bases agree with TRBD1. V was clipped by 5 bases and J by 4 bases; unmatched bases: 3. The CDR3 has 13 amino acids. Germline CDR1 is WSHSY and CDR2 is SAAADI. CDR3 sequence reads: CASSQQGGTEAFF. CDR3 DNA sequence: TGCGCCAGCAGTCAACAGGGGGGCACTGAAGCTTTCTTT.

Here the CDR3 DNA reads TGTGCCAGCAGTAGACGAGGTTCCGGCGGGGAGCTGTTTTTT. Its translation is CASSRRGSGGELFF. V gene TRBV6-5 combines with J gene TRBJ2-2; no firm D call. CDR1 MNHEY and CDR2 SVGAGI come from the germline V gene. V shed 5 bases and J shed 7 bases, with 14 bases lying between them. This CDR3 is 14 amino acids long.

The V call is TRBV6-5, the J call TRBJ1-4; D not certain. This CDR3 has 14 residues. The germline V gene has CDR1 MNHEY and CDR2 SVGAGI. Trimming shortened V by 0 bases and J by 6 bases, and 8 bases separated the two germline ends. CDR3 sequence reads: CASSYSEGDEKLFF. The CDR3 DNA sequence: TGTGCCAGCAGTTACTCGGAGGGCGATGAAAAACTGTTTTTT.

V gene TRBV20-1 combines with J gene TRBJ2-3; the D call may be TRBD1 or TRBD2 (5 bases each). Per germline, CDR1 DFQATT and CDR2 SNEGSKA (reference sequence). This CDR3 is built from 10 residues. V was clipped by 7 bases and J by 14 bases, with 16 bases between them. In nucleotides, the CDR3 is TGCAGTGTTCGGGACCCGGTAACGTATTTT. Amino acid sequence: CSVRDPVTYF.

The CDR3, as DNA: TGTGCCAGCAGCCCCCAAGCGGCTCAGAACACTGAAGCTTTCTTT. Its protein is CASSPQAAQNTEAFF. The chain carries TRBV4-2 and TRBJ1-1; D remains ambiguous. In germline, CDR1 is LGHNA, CDR2 YNFKEQ. CDR3 length: 15 residues. V lost 4 bases to trimming and J lost 1 base, with 13 bases between them.

The CDR3 DNA reads as TGTGCCAGCAGCTTATCGAGCGGAATATACAATGAGCAGTTCTTC. This translates into CASSLSSGIYNEQFF. V gene TRBV11-3 combines with J gene TRBJ2-1; a weak D match, TRBD2 (5 bases). The germline V gene encodes CDR1 SGHNT and CDR2 YENEEA. This CDR3 region has 15 residues. V lost 2 bases and J lost 4, with 12 bases in between. Supplemented by reference TRBV11-3 and TRBJ2-1, the full variable domain reads EAGVVQSPRYKIIEKKQPVAFWCNPISGHNTLYWYLQNLGQGPELLIRYENEEAVDDSQLPKDRFSAERLKGVDSTLKIQPAELGDSAVYLCASSLSSGIYNEQFFGPGTRLTVL.

The chain is built from TRBV28 and TRBJ2-3, with 11 bases identical to TRBD2. This CDR3 has 15 amino acids. The junction had 5 bases not matched to a gene; V was cut back by 8 bases and J by 1 base. Germline CDR1 and CDR2: MDHEN and SYDVKM. CDR3 sequence: CASLPLAGGTDTQYF. The DNA for the CDR3 is TGTGCCAGCTTACCACTAGCGGGAGGCACAGATACGCAGTATTTT.

This sequence joins TRBV6-2 or TRBV6-3 and TRBJ2-7; D not certain. The CDR3 length is 15 residues. Trimming removed 5 bases from V and 2 bases from J, with 16 bases in between. CDR1 is MNHEY and CDR2 is SVGEGT in the germline V gene. The CDR3, as DNA: TGTGCCAGCAGTCGTGGACCCTGGCCTCCCTACGAGCAGTACTTC. Translation: CASSRGPWPPYEQYF.

The chain carries TRBV28 and TRBJ1-5; 9 bases agree with TRBD1. The CDR3 runs to 14 residues. Germline V gene sequence: CDR1 MDHEN, CDR2 SYDVKM. V lost 6 bases and J lost 5; bases outside the gene matches: 5. CDR3 DNA sequence: TGTGCCAGCAGCCCGGGACAGGGCTATCAGCCCCAGCATTTT. It yields the protein CASSPGQGYQPQHF. The complete variable domain, with remaining parts taken from reference TRBV28 and TRBJ1-5, reads DVKVTQSSRYLVKRTGEKVFLECVQDMDHENMFWYRQDPGLGLRLIYFSYDVKMKEKGDIPEGYSVSREKKERFSLILESASTNQTSMYLCASSPGQGYQPQHFGDGTRLSIL.

V gene TRBV13 combines with J gene TRBJ2-3; unclear D gene. The V gene's germline CDR1 is PRHDT and CDR2 FYEKMQ (reference sequence). V lost 7 bases and J lost 0, with 8 bases in between. The CDR3 spans 13 residues. In nucleotides, the CDR3 is TGTGCCAGCATGGTGGGGAGCACAGATACGCAGTATTTT. Encoded protein: CASMVGSTDTQYF.

This clone came up once. This chain joins TRBV7-3 and TRBJ2-3; 9 bases align to TRBD2. The CDR3 is 16 amino acids. After removal of 5 bases from V and 4 bases from J, the junction contained 10 bases not matched to a gene. CDR1 is SGHTA and CDR2 is FQGTGA in the germline V gene. DNA of the CDR3: TGTGCCAGCAGCCCAAACAGCGGGGGGTCAGCAGATACGCAGTATTTT. Translation: CASSPNSGGSADTQYF.

This CDR3 is CASSQGGGIGTEAFF. CDR3 nucleotide sequence: TGTGCCAGCAGCCAAGGCGGGGGGATCGGCACTGAAGCTTTCTTT. V usage is TRBV4-2 and J usage is TRBJ1-1; perhaps TRBD1 as D (5 bases). CDR3 length: 15 amino acids. Trimming stripped 1 base from V and 4 bases from J, with 13 bases between. CDR1 is LGHNA and CDR2 is YNFKEQ in the germline V gene.

Notes on this clone: Compared with germline, one end of the junction differs, possibly owing to a read error. This rearrangement joins TRBV5-8 to TRBJ2-4, with 8 bases fitting TRBD1. The CDR3 is made up of 10 amino acids. Germline CDR1 is SGHTS and CDR2 is YDEGEE. The CDR3 region is CASSRTGPDF. The CDR3 DNA reads as TGTGCCAGCAGCCGGACAGGGCCGGACTTC.

V and J are TRBV12-3 or TRBV12-4 and TRBJ2-2; no clear D gene. Trimming removed 10 bases at V and 4 bases at J, with 13 bases between. The CDR3 spans 13 residues. This CDR3 reads CATDLTRTGELFF. The DNA of the CDR3 is TGTGCCACCGACTTAACCCGCACCGGGGAGCTGTTTTTT.

The chain has TRBV14 and TRBJ1-6; perhaps TRBD1 as D (5 bases). The V end lost 4 bases, the J end lost 8 bases, and 12 bases lay between the germline ends. The V gene's germline CDR1 is SGHDN and CDR2 FVKESK. The CDR3 consists of 14 residues. CDR3 in amino acids: CASSPQGGDSPLHF. The CDR3 DNA is TGTGCCAGCAGCCCCCAGGGAGGAGATTCACCCCTCCACTTT.

The chain combines TRBV5-8 with TRBJ2-1; TRBD2 might be the D (5 bases). V lost 3 bases and J lost 8, with 21 bases in between. Germline V gene data show CDR1 as SGHTS and CDR2 as YDEGEE. The CDR3 spans 16 residues. DNA for the CDR3: TGTGCCAGCAGCTCCAAAACCCTAGGACTTGCGGATGAGCAGTTCTTC. It encodes CASSSKTLGLADEQFF. The complete variable domain, with remaining parts taken from reference TRBV5-8 and TRBJ2-1, reads EAGVTQSPTHLIKTRGQQATLRCSPISGHTSVYWYQQALGLGLQFLLWYDEGEERNRGNFPPRFSGRQFPNYSSELNVNALELEDSALYLCASSSKTLGLADEQFFGPGTRLTVL.

The rearrangement joins TRBV27 to TRBJ2-5; D is perhaps TRBD2 (6 bases). Germline CDR1 MNHEY, CDR2 SMNVEV (reference sequence). The CDR3 spans 15 residues. Trimming removed 8 bases from V and 5 bases from J, with 21 bases in between. CDR3 nucleotides: TGTGCCAGCGGGCGCGGTGTGGGGGGAGCGGAGACCCAGTACTTC. Translating gives CASGRGVGGAETQYF.

V is TRBV9 and J is TRBJ1-3; TRBD2 might be the D (5 bases). The J call is in doubt because the DNA end fits TRBJ2-2 better. The CDR3 length is 17 residues. CDR1 SGDLS and CDR2 YYNGEE come from the germline V gene. The chain's CDR3 is CASSGPRVGPNTGELFF. CDR3 DNA: TGTGCCAGCAGCGGTCCGCGGGTGGGCCCGAACACCGGGGAGCTGTTTTTT.

The sample holds one count of this clone. This chain uses TRBV6-2 or TRBV6-3 with TRBJ1-5, with D perhaps matching TRBD1 (6 bases). V dropped 5 bases and J dropped 4 bases, with 12 bases sitting between them. Germline lookup yields CDR1 MNHEY and CDR2 SVGEGT. CDR3 size: 14 residues. The CDR3, as DNA: TGTGCCAGCAGTGCCCCAGGGGCAAATCAGCCCCAGCATTTT. Its protein is CASSAPGANQPQHF.

CDR3 sequence: CASQATSTDTQYF. In DNA form, the CDR3 reads TGTGCCTCCCAAGCTACTAGCACAGATACGCAGTATTTT. The chain carries TRBV10-3 and TRBJ2-3; no clear D. The germline CDR1 and CDR2 sequences are ENHRY and SYGVKD. This CDR3 comprises 13 residues. The ends were cut back, 11 bases at V and 0 bases at J, with 12 bases in the middle.